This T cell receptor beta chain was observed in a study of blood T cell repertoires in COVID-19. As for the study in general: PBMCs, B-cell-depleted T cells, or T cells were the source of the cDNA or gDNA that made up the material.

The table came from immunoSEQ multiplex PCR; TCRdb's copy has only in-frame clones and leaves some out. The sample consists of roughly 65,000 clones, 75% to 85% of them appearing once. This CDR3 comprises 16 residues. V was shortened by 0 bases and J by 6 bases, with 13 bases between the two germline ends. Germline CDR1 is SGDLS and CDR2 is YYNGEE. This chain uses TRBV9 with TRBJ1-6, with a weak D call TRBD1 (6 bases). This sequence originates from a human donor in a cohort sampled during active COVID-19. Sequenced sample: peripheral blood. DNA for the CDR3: TGTGCCAGCAGCGTAGGGGGGGGGCAAGGTAATTCACCCCTCCACTTT. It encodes CASSVGGGQGNSPLHF.